Reported below is one TCR beta chain. This entry comes from a study of blood T cell repertoires in COVID-19. Study-level background: Material from acute and convalescent COVID-19 was sourced from the United States, Italy and Spain. Nucleic acid was either cDNA or gDNA, and it came from T cells, B-cell-depleted T cells, or PBMCs.

Participants came from 20 to 25 US areas, aged roughly 18 to 95 years. From germline, CDR1 is SGHAT and CDR2 FQNNGV. Trimming left V 3 bases short and J 1 base short, with 15 bases between. The CDR3 length is 16 residues. Sequencing used immunoSEQ multiplex PCR; TCRdb keeps in-frame clones, though not all of them. Here the sample spans 270,000 or so clones, 70% to 90% being singletons. Sequencing used PBMCs or T cells enriched from blood (not recorded which). This sequence originates from a woman between 50 and 59 years old who had been exposed to COVID-19. The rearrangement links TRBV11-2 to TRBJ2-5; tentative D call: TRBD2 (6 bases). Written as DNA, the CDR3 is TGTGCCAGCAGCTTCCCTCCGGCGGGGACCCAAGAGACCCAGTACTTC. As protein: CASSFPPAGTQETQYF.